This is a list of T cell receptor beta chains from one sample in a study of neoadjuvant anti-PD-1 for oral cavity cancer. The method was immunoSEQ multiplex PCR; TCRdb's version includes in-frame clones alone and lacks a portion of them. The sample carries fewer than 15,000 clones, roughly 70% recorded once. The sample was PBMCs, taken after nivolumab (anti-PD-1) treatment. Every receptor here comes from a person aged 40 to 85 with oral cavity squamous cell carcinoma. The CDR3 runs from the conserved cysteine through the conserved F or W. A D gene is named only where the DNA matches it firmly. Some rows mark clone size as missing; the rest say once, few, many or name a class of expanded clone.

TRBV19	NA	TRBJ1-5	NA	TGTGCCAGCAACGTTTTTACAGGGACTCAGCCCCAGCATTTT	CASNVFTGTQPQHF
TRBV4-2	TRBD1	TRBJ1-5	NA	TGTGCCAGCAGCCAAGGGGGGACAGTCAGTAATCAGCCCCAGCATTTT	CASSQGGTVSNQPQHF
TRBV13	NA	TRBJ1-5	few	TGTGCCAGCAGCTTAGGGGAAGGGCGTCAGCCCCAGCATTTT	CASSLGEGRQPQHF
TRBV11-3	TRBD1	TRBJ2-3	NA	TGTGCCAGCAGCTTAGGGCAGGGGGATACGGATACGCAGTATTTT	CASSLGQGDTDTQYF
TRBV10-3	NA	TRBJ1-1	NA	TGTGCCATCAACCGAGGGGGGAGCACTGAAGCTTTCTTT	CAINRGGSTEAFF
TRBV7-9	TRBD2	TRBJ2-1	few	TGTGCCAGCAGCCTGGGACTAGCATTTCACAATGAGCAGTTCTTC	CASSLGLAFHNEQFF
TRBV11-2	NA	TRBJ2-1	medium-sized	TGTGCCAGCAGCTTAGAAGCAACCTGGGGCAATGAGCAGTTCTTC	CASSLEATWGNEQFF
TRBV5-1	NA	TRBJ1-1	few	TGCGCCAGCAGCTTGGAGGCAGCTAACACTGAAGCTTTCTTT	CASSLEAANTEAFF
TRBV6-5	NA	TRBJ2-1	once	TGTGCCAGCAGGGAGTATAGTAAAAATGAGCAGTTCTTC	CASREYSKNEQFF
TRBV5-1	NA	TRBJ2-5	NA	TGCGCCAGCAGCTTGGCAAATCAAAAGTTAGAGACCCAGTACTTC	CASSLANQKLETQYF
TRBV27	TRBD1	TRBJ1-1	NA	TGTGCCAGCAGTTACAGGGGTTATGGCACTGAAGCTTTCTTT	CASSYRGYGTEAFF
TRBV4-2	NA	TRBJ1-4	NA	TGTGCCAGCAGCCCTACAGGGACATACGAAAAACTGTTTTTT	CASSPTGTYEKLFF
TRBV28	NA	TRBJ1-2	once	TGTGCCAGCAGTACAGGGAAACATGGCTACACCTTC	CASSTGKHGYTF
TRBV6-1	NA	TRBJ1-5	NA	TGTGCCAGCAGTGAAACAGGGTTTAATCAGCCCCAGCATTTT	CASSETGFNQPQHF
TRBV30	NA	TRBJ2-2	NA	TGTGCCTGGAATGGGGGGCCCGGGGAGCTGTTTTTT	CAWNGGPGELFF
TRBV19	NA	TRBJ1-1	NA	TGTGCCAGTAGTAACAGATTCGGTGAAGCTTTCTTT	CASSNRFGEAFF
TRBV7-9	NA	TRBJ1-2	NA	TGTGCCAGCAGCCCAGGCGGGCCTTATGGCTACACCTTC	CASSPGGPYGYTF
TRBV19	NA	TRBJ2-5	few	TGTGCCAGTAGTACATGGGGTCCGGTCTCCAGGGAGACCCAGTACTTC	CASSTWGPVSRETQYF
TRBV2	TRBD2	TRBJ2-1	NA	TGTGCCAGCAAGGAACGGCCGACTAGCGGGAACAGAGATGAGCAGTTCTTC	CASKERPTSGNRDEQFF
TRBV11-3	TRBD1	TRBJ2-3	once	TGTGCCAGCAGCTCCGCCCGACAGGGACCCACAGATACGCAGTATTTT	CASSSARQGPTDTQYF
TRBV5-4	TRBD2	TRBJ2-7	NA	TGTGCCAGCAGCCAGACCGGGACTAGCGGTTACGAGCAGTACTTC	CASSQTGTSGYEQYF
TRBV7-6	TRBD1	TRBJ2-5	NA	TGTGCCAGCAGCTTAGCGCAGGGGGCCTCGGAGACCCAGTACTTC	CASSLAQGASETQYF
TRBV4-1	TRBD1	TRBJ2-2	NA	TGCGCCAGCCAGGGACAGGGAGGGTTTCCCGGGGAGCTGTTTTTT	CASQGQGGFPGELFF
TRBV10-2	NA	TRBJ2-1	NA	TGCGCCACGCACGCTTCTGGACCGTTGAGCTCCTACAATGAGCAGTTCTTC	CATHASGPLSSYNEQFF
TRBV30	TRBD1	TRBJ2-6	NA	TGTGCCTGGTGGACAGGTCTATCTGGGGCCAACGTCCTGACTTTC	CAWWTGLSGANVLTF
TRBV9	NA	TRBJ2-3	NA	TGTGCCAGCAGCAGAGGGGCAGCGCCTAGCACAGATACGCAGTATTTT	CASSRGAAPSTDTQYF
TRBV9	TRBD2	TRBJ2-3	NA	TGTGCCAGCAGCGCCGCCGGGACTACGGATACGCAGTATTTT	CASSAAGTTDTQYF
TRBV30	NA	TRBJ1-1	NA	TGTGCCTGGATAGCCGGGAACACTGAAGCTTTCTTT	CAWIAGNTEAFF